This T cell receptor (beta chain) was observed in a study of blood T cell repertoires in COVID-19 (TCRdb year 2020). Study-level background: Samples covering the acute and convalescent phases of COVID-19 were provided by collaborators in the United States, Italy and Spain. The material from the prospective study consisted of cDNA or gDNA derived from T cells, B-cell-depleted T cells, or PBMCs. The repertoires were released in a freely available public database intended as a resource for research on the immune response to SARS-CoV-2. The sample metadata nearly always contained a de-identified subject ID, COVID-19 status, age in years and sex. Deeply sampled blood TCRbeta repertoires from subjects exposed to, actively infected with, or recovered from COVID-19 were included in the dataset. Samples came from the ongoing ImmuneRACE study (first 160 participants) plus 1,254 subjects from 6 global collaborators. HLA class I and class II types, where available, came from metadata supplied by the sample provider rather than from assay-based typing.

The investigation overall reported the following: The amount of clinical and demographic metadata varied by source and participant and was provided uncurated.

Each collaborating institution followed its own protocols to collect whole blood in K2EDTA tubes. For TCRbeta analysis, collaborators shipped samples as frozen whole blood, isolated PBMCs, or DNA extracted from either of those sample types. V and J are truncated by 5 bases and 7 bases respectively, leaving an intervening sequence of 23 bases. Reading from cysteine to phenylalanine, the CDR3 counts 16 amino acids. CDR3 DNA is the only sequence kept; it has 48 bases, read in frame from the first base. Sequences MGHDK (CDR1) and SYGVNS (CDR2) are obtained from the germline V gene. In the case of this clone: This clone's antigen is unknown. Base qualities are not at hand, and no much larger clone is one base apart.

TCRbeta CDR3 regions were amplified from genomic DNA by means of the immunoSEQ Assay, a bias-controlled multiplex PCR. As for how the authors treated the data: Nucleated cell counts per sample were estimated from amplification of reference gene primers within the assay. Sequence reads were collapsed and filtered to measure the absolute abundance of every unique TCRbeta CDR3 rearrangement. For each sample, productive Simpson clonality was calculated as the square root of Simpson's diversity index over productive rearrangements. TCRdb holds this immuneACCESS table with in-frame rearrangements only. Some clones are missing; in checked studies, unresolved V genes explain under half, and the rest has no known cause. The D gene and trimming were derived from the DNA, and the V and J assignments and clone size from that table. The sample table holds 200,000 to 300,000 clones, of which approximately 86% were seen once. The top ten constitute approximately 1.3% of the sample.

The origin of this receptor is a man at least 80 years old with acute or convalescent COVID-19. The rearrangement combines TRBV25-1 with TRBJ1-1, with TRBD1 tentatively as D gene (5 bases match). The sample was peripheral blood. The nucleotide sequence is given as TGTGCCAGCAGTTCCCGGGACTCCAGCAGCGGAGTTGAAGCTTTCTTT. It codes for CASSSRDSSSGVEAFF.